One T cell receptor beta chain is described in this entry. Its antigen is still unknown. This sample was taken from a study of T cell responses to AZD1222 COVID-19 vaccine. Study results and limitations: Vaccine-associated CD4 TCRs spanned spike, dominant at 160-218 and 743-854. Only six or seven AZD1222 recipients tested seropositive at baseline.

Some clones are missing from TCRdb's copy, which holds only in-frame ones; the method was immunoSEQ multiplex PCR. The sample lists some 130,000 clones, about 90% seen once, with just over 5.5% in the top ten. This CDR3 region has 14 residues. Germline assignment: CDR1 SGHTA and CDR2 FQGTGA. Trimming took off 5 bases at V and 0 bases at J, with 10 bases between the two ends. The chain employs TRBV7-3 and TRBJ2-5; tentative D call: TRBD2 (6 bases). The TCR was taken from an adult in good health. The material was peripheral blood, obtained on day 0 of AZD1222 vaccination. CDR3 protein: CASSPRDYQETQYF. The CDR3, as DNA: TGTGCCAGCAGCCCACGGGACTACCAAGAGACCCAGTACTTC.